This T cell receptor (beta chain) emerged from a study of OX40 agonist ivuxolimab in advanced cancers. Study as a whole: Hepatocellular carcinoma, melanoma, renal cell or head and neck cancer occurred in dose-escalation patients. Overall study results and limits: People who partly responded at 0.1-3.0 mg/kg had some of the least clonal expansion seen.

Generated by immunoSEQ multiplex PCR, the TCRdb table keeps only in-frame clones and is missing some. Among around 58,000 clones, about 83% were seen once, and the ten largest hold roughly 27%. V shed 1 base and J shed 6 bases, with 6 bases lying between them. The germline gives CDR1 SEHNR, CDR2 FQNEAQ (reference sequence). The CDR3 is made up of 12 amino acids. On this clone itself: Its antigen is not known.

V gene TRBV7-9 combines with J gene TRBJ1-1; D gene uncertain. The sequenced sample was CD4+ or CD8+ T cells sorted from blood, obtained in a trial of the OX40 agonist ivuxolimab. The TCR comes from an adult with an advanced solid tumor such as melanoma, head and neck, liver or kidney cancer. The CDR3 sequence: CASSLEIPEAFF. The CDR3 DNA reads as TGTGCCAGCAGCTTAGAAATCCCTGAAGCTTTCTTT.